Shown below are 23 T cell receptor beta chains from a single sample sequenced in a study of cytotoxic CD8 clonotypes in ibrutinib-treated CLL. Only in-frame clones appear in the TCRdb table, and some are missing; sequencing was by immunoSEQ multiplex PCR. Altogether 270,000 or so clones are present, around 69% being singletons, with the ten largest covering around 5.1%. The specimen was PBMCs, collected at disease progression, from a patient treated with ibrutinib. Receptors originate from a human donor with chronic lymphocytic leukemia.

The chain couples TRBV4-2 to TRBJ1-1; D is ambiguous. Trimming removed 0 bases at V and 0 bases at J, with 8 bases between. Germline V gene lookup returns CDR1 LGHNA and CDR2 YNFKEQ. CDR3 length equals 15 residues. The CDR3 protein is CASSQEGRLNTEAFF. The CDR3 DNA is TGTGCCAGCAGCCAAGAAGGCAGATTGAACACTGAAGCTTTCTTT.

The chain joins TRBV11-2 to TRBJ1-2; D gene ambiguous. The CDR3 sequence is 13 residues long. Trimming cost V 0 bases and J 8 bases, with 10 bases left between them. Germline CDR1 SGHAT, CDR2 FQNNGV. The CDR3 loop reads CASSLEGNLGYTF. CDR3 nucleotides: TGTGCCAGCAGCTTAGAAGGGAACTTAGGCTACACCTTC.

The CDR3 sequence: CASRSSGTLLGVQETQYF. CDR3 sequence (DNA): TGTGCCAGTAGATCCTCCGGGACCCTGTTGGGGGTCCAAGAGACCCAGTACTTC. The chain is built from TRBV19 and TRBJ2-5; D possibly matches TRBD1 or TRBD2 (5 bases each). V was cut by 6 bases and J by 1 base, with 24 bases left in between. CDR1 is LNHDA and CDR2 is SQIVND in the germline V gene (reference sequence). The length of the CDR3 is 18 residues.

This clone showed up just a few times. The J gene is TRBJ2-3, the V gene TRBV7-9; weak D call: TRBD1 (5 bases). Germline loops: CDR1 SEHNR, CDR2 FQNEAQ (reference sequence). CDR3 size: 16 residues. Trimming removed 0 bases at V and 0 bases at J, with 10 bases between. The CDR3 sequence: CASSLAGARSTDTQYF. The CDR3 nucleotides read TGTGCCAGCAGCTTAGCAGGGGCCCGTAGCACAGATACGCAGTATTTT.

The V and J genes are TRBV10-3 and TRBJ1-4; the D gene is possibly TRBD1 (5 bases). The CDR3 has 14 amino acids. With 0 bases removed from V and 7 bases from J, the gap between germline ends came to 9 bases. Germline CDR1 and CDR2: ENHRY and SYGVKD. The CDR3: CAISESQEPEKLFF. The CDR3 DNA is TGTGCCATCAGTGAGTCACAGGAGCCTGAAAAACTGTTTTTT.

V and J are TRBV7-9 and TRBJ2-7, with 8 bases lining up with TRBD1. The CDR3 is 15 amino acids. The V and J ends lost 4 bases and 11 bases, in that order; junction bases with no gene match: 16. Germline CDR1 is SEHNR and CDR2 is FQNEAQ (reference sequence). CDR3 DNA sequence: TGTGCCAGCAGCTGGGCAGGGGGCGTTTTGGAGAGAAAGTACTTC. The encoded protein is CASSWAGGVLERKYF.

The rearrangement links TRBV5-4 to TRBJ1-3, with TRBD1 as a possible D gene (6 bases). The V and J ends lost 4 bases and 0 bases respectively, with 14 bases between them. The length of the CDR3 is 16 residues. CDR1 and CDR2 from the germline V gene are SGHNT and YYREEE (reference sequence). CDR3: CASSPPGESSGNTIYF. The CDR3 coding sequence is TGTGCCAGCAGCCCCCCAGGGGAATCCTCTGGAAACACCATATATTTT.

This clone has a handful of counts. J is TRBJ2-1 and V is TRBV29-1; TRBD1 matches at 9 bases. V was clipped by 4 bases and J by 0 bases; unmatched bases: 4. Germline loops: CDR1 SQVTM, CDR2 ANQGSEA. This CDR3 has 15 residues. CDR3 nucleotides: TGCAGCGTTGTAAGACAGGGGGGCTCCTACAATGAGCAGTTCTTC. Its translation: CSVVRQGGSYNEQFF.

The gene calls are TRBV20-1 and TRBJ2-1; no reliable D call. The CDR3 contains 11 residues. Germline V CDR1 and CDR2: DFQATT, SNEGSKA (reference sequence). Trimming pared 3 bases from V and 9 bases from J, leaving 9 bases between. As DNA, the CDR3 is TGCAGTGCTAGGGACCGAAGTGAGCAGTTCTTC. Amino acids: CSARDRSEQFF.

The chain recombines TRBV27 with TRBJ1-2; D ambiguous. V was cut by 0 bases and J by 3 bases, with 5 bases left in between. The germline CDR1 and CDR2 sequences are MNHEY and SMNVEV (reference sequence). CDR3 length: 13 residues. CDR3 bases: TGTGCCAGCAGTTTATCGGTGGACTATGGCTACACCTTC. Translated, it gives CASSLSVDYGYTF.

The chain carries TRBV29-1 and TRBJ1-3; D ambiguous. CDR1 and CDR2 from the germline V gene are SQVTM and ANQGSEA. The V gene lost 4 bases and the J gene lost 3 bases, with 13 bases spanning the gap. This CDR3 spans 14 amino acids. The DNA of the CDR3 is TGCAGCGTTGCGAAGGGAGGAGGTGGAAACACCATATATTTT. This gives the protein CSVAKGGGGNTIYF.

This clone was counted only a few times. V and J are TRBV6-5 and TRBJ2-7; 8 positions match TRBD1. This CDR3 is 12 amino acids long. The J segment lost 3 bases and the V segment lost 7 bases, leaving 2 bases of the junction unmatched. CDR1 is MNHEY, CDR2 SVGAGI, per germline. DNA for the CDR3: TGTGCCAGCAAAACAGGGGGCTACGAGCAGTACTTC. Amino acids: CASKTGGYEQYF.

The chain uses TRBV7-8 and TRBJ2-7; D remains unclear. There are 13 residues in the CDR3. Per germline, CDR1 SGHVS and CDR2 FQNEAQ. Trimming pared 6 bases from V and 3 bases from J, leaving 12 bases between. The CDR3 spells CASSPLPVYEQYF. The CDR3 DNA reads TGTGCCAGCAGTCCTCTCCCGGTCTACGAGCAGTACTTC.

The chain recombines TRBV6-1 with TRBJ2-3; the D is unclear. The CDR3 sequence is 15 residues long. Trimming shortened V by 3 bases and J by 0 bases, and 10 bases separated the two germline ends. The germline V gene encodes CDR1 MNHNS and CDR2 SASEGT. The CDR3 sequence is CASSEPRPSTDTQYF. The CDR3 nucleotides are TGTGCCAGCAGTGAGCCCAGGCCGAGCACAGATACGCAGTATTTT.

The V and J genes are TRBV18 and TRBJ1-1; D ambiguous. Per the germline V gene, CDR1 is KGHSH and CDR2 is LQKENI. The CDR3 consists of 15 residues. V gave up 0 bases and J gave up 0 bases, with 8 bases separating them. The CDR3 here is CASSPPDNLNTEAFF. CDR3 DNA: TGTGCCAGCTCACCACCGGATAATTTGAACACTGAAGCTTTCTTT.

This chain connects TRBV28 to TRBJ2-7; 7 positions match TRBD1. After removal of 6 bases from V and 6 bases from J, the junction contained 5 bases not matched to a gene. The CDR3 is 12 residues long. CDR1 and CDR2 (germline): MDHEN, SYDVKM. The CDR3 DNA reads TGTGCCAGCAGCCCAGGGGGTAGCGAGCAGTACTTC. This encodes CASSPGGSEQYF.

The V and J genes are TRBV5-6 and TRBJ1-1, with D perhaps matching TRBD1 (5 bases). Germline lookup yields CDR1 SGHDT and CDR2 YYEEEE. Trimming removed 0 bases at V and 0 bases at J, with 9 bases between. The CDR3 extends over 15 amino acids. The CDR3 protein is CASSLGHRLNTEAFF. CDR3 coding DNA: TGTGCCAGCAGCTTGGGGCACAGGTTGAACACTGAAGCTTTCTTT.

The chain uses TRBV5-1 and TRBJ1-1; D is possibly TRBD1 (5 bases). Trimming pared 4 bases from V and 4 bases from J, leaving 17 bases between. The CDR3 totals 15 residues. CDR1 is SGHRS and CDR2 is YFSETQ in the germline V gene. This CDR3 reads CASSVWGSGVTEAFF. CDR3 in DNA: TGCGCCAGCAGCGTCTGGGGGAGTGGGGTCACTGAAGCTTTCTTT.

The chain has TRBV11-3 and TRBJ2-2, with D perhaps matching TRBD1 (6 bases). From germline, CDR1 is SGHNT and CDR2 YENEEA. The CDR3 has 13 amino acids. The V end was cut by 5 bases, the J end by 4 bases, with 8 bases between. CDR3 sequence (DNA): TGTGCCAGCAGCCAGGGGACCACCGGGGAGCTGTTTTTT. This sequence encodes CASSQGTTGELFF.

CDR3: CSVSHTGAEQYF. In DNA form, the CDR3 reads TGCAGCGTTTCCCATACAGGGGCCGAGCAGTACTTC. This chain links TRBV29-1 with TRBJ2-7; 7 nucleotides line up with TRBD1. The V segment lost 5 bases and the J segment 6 bases; nucleotides outside the gene matches: 7. Germline V gives CDR1 SQVTM, CDR2 ANQGSEA. The CDR3 is 12 amino acids.

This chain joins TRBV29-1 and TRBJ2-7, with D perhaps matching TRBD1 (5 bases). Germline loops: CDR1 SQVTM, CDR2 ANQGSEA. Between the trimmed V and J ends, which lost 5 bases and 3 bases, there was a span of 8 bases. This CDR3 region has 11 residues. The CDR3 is CSVLRDYEQYF. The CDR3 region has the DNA TGCAGCGTTCTCAGGGACTACGAGCAGTACTTC.

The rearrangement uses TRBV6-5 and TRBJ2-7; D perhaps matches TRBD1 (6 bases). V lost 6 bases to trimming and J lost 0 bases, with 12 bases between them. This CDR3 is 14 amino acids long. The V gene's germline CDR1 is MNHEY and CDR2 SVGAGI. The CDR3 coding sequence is TGTGCCAGCAGCTCGGGACATAGCTCCTACGAGCAGTACTTC. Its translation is CASSSGHSSYEQYF.

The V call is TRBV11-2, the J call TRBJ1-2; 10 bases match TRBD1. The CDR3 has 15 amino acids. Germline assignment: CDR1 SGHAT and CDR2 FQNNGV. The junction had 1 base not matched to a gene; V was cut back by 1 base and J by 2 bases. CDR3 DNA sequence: TGTGCCAGCAGCTTAGGACAGGGGGCCAACTATGGCTACACCTTC. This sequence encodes CASSLGQGANYGYTF.